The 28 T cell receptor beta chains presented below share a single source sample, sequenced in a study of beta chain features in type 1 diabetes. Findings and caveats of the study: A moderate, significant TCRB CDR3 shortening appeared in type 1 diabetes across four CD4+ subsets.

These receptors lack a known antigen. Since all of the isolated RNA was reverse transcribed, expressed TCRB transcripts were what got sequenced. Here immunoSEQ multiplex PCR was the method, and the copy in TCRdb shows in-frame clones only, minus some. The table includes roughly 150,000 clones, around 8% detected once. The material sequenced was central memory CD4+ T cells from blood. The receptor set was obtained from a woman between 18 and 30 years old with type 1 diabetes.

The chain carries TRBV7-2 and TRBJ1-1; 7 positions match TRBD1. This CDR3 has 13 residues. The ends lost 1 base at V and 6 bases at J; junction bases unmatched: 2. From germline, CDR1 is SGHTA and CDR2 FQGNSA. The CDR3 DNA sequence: TGTGCCAGCAGCTTAGACAGGGGCGCTGAAGCTTTCTTT. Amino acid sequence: CASSLDRGAEAFF. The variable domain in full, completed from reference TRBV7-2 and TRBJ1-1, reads GAGVSQSPSNKVTEKGKDVELRCDPISGHTALYWYRQSLGQGLEFLIYFQGNSAPDKSGLPSDRFSAERTGGSVSTLTIQRTQQEDSAVYLCASSLDRGAEAFFGQGTRLTVV.

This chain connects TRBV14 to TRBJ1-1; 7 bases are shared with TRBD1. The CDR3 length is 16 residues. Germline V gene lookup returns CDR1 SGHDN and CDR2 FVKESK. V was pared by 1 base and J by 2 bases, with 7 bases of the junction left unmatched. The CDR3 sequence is CASSQASGTANTEAFF. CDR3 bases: TGTGCCAGCAGCCAAGCATCCGGGACAGCTAACACTGAAGCTTTCTTT. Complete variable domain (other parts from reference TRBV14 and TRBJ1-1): EAGVTQFPSHSVIEKGQTVTLRCDPISGHDNLYWYRRVMGKEIKFLLHFVKESKQDESGMPNNRFLAERTGGTYSTLKVQPAELEDSGVYFCASSQASGTANTEAFFGQGTRLTVV.

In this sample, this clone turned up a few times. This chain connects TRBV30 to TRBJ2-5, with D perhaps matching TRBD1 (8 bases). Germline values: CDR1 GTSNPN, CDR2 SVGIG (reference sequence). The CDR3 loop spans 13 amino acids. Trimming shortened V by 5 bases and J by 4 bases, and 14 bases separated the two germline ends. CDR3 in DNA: TGTGCCTGGGAACAGGGGGGGGGAGAGACCCAGTACTTC. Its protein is CAWEQGGGETQYF.

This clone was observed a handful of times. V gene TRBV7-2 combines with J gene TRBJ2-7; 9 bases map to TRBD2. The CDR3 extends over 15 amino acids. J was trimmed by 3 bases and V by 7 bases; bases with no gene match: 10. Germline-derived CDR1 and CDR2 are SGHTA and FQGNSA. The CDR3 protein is CASTRGAGGSYEQYF. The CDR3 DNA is TGTGCCAGCACTCGGGGAGCGGGGGGCAGCTACGAGCAGTACTTC.

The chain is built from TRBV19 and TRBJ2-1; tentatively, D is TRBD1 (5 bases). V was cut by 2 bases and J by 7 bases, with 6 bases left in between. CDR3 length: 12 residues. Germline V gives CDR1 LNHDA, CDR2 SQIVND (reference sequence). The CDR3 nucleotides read TGTGCCAGTAGTATACCAGGGAATGAGCAGTTCTTC. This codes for CASSIPGNEQFF.

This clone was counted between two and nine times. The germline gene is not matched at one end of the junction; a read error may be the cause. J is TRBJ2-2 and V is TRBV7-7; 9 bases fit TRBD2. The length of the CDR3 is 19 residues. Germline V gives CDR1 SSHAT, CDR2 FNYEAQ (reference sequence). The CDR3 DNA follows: TGTGCTAGCAGCTTAGTCTTATCCGGGCTAGCGGGAAACACCGGGGAGCTGTTTTTT. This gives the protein CASSLVLSGLAGNTGELFF.

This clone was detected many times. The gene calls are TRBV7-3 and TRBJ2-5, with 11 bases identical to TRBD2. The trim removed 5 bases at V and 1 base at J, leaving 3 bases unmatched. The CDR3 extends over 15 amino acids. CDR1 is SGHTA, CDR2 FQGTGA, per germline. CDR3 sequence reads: CASSRTSGPQETQYF. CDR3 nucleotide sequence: TGTGCCAGCAGCCGGACTAGCGGGCCCCAAGAGACCCAGTACTTC.

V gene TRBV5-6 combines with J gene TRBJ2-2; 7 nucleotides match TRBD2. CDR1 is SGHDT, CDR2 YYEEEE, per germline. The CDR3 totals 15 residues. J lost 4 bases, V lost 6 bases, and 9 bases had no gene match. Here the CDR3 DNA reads TGTGCCAGCAACACCGGACTAGTTAGCACCGGGGAGCTGTTTTTT. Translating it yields CASNTGLVSTGELFF. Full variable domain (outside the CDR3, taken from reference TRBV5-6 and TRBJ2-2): DAGVTQSPTHLIKTRGQQVTLRCSPKSGHDTVSWYQQALGQGPQFIFQYYEEEERQRGNFPDRFSGHQFPNYSSELNVNALLLGDSALYLCASNTGLVSTGELFFGEGSRLTVL.

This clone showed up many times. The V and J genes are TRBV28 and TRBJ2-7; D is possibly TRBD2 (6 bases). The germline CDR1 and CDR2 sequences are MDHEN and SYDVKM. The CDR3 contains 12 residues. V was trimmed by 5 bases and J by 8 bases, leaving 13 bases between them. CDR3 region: CASSIRGAQQYF. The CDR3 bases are TGTGCCAGCAGTATACGCGGGGCCCAGCAGTACTTC.

The CDR3 loop is CASSPPPGQGAALYEQYF. The CDR3 coding sequence is TGTGCCAGCTCACCTCCTCCGGGACAGGGGGCCGCGCTCTACGAGCAGTACTTC. The gene calls are TRBV18 and TRBJ2-7; 12 nucleotides line up with TRBD1. Losses at the gene ends were 3 bases for V and 3 bases for J; bases not matched to a gene: 12. The CDR3 loop spans 18 amino acids. Germline V CDR1 and CDR2: KGHSH, LQKENI.

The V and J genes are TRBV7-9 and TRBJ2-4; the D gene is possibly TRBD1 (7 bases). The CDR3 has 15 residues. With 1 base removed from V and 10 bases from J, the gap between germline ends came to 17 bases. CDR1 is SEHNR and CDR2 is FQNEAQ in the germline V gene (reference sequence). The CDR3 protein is CASSLEGGQLTIQYF. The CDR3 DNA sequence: TGTGCCAGCAGCTTAGAGGGGGGACAGTTAACTATTCAGTACTTC. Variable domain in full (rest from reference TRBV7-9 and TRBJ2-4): DTGVSQNPRHKITKRGQNVTFRCDPISEHNRLYWYRQTLGQGPEFLTYFQNEAQLEKSRLLSDRFSAERPKGSFSTLEIQRTEQGDSAMYLCASSLEGGQLTIQYFGAGTRLSVL.

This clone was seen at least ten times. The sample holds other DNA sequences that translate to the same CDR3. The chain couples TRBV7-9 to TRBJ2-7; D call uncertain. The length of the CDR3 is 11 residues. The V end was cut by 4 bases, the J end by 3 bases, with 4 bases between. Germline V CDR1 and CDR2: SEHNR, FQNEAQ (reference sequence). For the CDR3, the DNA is TGTGCCAGCAGCTCCAACTACGAGCAGTACTTC. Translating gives CASSSNYEQYF.

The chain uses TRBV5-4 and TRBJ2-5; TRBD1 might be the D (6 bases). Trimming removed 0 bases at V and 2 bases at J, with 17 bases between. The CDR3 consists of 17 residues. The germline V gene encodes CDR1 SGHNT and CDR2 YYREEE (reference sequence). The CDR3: CASSLVGQSSWQETQYF. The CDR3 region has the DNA TGTGCCAGCAGCTTGGTCGGACAGTCGAGTTGGCAAGAGACCCAGTACTTC. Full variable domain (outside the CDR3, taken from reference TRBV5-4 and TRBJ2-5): ETGVTQSPTHLIKTRGQQVTLRCSSQSGHNTVSWYQQALGQGPQFIFQYYREEENGRGNFPPRFSGLQFPNYSSELNVNALELDDSALYLCASSLVGQSSWQETQYFGPGTRLLVL.

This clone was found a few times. CDR3 sequence (DNA): TGTGCCACCAGCAGAGATTTTGGACAGGGATCAGATACGCAGTATTTT. Amino acid sequence: CATSRDFGQGSDTQYF. V is TRBV15 and J is TRBJ2-3; 8 nucleotides line up with TRBD1. This CDR3 is 16 amino acids long. Looked up from germline, CDR1 is LNHNV and CDR2 is YYDKDF (reference sequence). Trimming took 0 bases from V and 4 from J; bases not matched to a gene: 6.

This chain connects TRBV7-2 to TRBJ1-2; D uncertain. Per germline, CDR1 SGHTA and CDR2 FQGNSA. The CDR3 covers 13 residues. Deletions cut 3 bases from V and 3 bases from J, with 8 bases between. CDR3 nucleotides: TGTGCCAGCAGCTTTTATACACACTATGGCTACACCTTC. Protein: CASSFYTHYGYTF.

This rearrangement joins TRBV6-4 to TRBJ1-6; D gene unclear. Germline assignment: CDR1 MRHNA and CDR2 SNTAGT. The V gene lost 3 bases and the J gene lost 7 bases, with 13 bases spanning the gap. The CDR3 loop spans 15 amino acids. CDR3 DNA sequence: TGTGCCAGCAGTGAGGTTGAGGGTTCGAATTCACCCCTCCACTTT. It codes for CASSEVEGSNSPLHF.

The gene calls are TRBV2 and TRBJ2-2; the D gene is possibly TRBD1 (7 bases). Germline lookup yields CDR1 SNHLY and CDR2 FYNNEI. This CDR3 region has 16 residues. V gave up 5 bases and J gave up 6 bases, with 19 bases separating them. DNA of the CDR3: TGTGCCAGCAGTCCCTCGTGGGGCAGGGGGGCCGGGGAGCTGTTTTTT. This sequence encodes CASSPSWGRGAGELFF.

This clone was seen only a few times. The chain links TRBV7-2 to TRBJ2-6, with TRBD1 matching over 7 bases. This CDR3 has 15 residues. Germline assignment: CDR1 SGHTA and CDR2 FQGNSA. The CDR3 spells CATGFSFSGANVLTF. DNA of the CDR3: TGTGCGACAGGGTTTTCCTTCTCTGGGGCCAACGTCCTGACTTTC.

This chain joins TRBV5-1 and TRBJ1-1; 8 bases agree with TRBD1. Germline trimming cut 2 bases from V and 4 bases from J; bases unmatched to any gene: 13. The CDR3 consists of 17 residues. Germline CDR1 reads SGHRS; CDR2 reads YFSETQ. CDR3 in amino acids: CASSLGQGTRVGTEAFF. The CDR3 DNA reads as TGCGCCAGCAGCTTAGGACAGGGAACGAGGGTTGGCACTGAAGCTTTCTTT.

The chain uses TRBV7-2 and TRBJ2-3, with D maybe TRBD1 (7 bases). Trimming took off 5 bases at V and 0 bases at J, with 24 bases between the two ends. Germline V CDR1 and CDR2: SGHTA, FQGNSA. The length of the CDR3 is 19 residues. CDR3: CASSLTWTTGVSSTDTQYF. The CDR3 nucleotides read TGTGCCAGCAGCCTCACCTGGACTACAGGGGTCTCTAGCACAGATACGCAGTATTTT. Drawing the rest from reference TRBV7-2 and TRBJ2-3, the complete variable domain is GAGVSQSPSNKVTEKGKDVELRCDPISGHTALYWYRQSLGQGLEFLIYFQGNSAPDKSGLPSDRFSAERTGGSVSTLTIQRTQQEDSAVYLCASSLTWTTGVSSTDTQYFGPGTRLTVL.

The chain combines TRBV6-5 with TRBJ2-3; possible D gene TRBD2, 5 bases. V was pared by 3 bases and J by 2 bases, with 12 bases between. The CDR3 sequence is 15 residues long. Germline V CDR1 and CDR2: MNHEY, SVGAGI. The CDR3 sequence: CASSYSGLPTDTQYF. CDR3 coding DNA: TGTGCCAGCAGTTATTCGGGGTTGCCCACAGATACGCAGTATTTT.

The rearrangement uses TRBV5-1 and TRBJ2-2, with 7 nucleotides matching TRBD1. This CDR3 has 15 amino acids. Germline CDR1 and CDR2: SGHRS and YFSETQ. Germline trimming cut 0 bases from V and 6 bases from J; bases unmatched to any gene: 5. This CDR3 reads CASSLVVRGSGELFF. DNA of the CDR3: TGCGCCAGCAGCTTGGTAGTCAGGGGGTCCGGGGAGCTGTTTTTT.

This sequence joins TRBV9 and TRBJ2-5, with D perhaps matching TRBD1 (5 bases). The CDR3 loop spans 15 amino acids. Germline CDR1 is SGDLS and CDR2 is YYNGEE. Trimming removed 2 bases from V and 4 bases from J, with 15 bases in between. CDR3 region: CASSVSGMDGETQYF. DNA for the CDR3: TGTGCCAGCAGCGTCTCAGGGATGGATGGAGAGACCCAGTACTTC.

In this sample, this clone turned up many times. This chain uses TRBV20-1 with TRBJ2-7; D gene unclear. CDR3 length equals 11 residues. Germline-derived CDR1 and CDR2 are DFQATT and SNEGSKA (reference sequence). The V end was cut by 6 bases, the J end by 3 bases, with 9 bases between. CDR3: CSAEEFYEQYF. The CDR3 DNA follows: TGCAGTGCCGAGGAGTTCTACGAGCAGTACTTC.

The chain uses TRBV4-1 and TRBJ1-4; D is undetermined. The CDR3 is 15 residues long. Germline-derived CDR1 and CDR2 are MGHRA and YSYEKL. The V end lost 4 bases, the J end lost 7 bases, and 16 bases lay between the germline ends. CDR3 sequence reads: CASSLPWGGGEKLFF. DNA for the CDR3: TGCGCCAGCAGCCTCCCCTGGGGAGGAGGTGAAAAACTGTTTTTT.

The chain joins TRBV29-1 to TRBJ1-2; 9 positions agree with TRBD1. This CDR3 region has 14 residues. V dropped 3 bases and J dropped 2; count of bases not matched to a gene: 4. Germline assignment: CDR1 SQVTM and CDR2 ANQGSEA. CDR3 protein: CSVDRGQGNYGYTF. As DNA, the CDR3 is TGCAGCGTTGATCGAGGACAGGGGAACTATGGCTACACCTTC.

DNA of the CDR3: TGTGCCAGCAGTGGGGGACAGATCTATGGCTACACCTTC. It specifies CASSGGQIYGYTF. This chain links TRBV6-5 with TRBJ1-2; 7 nucleotides line up with TRBD1. The CDR3 is 13 amino acids. Trimming removed 5 bases from V and 4 bases from J; junction bases left unmatched: 4. In germline, CDR1 is MNHEY, CDR2 SVGAGI.

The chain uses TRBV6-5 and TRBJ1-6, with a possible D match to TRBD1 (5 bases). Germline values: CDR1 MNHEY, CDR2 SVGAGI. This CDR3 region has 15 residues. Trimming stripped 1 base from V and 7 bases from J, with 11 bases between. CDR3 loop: CASSYFQGGNSPLHF. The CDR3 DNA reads TGTGCCAGCAGTTACTTTCAGGGTGGCAATTCACCCCTCCACTTT.